This T cell receptor beta chain came from a study of persistence of HIV-infected CD4 T cells. The wider study: The sample holds CD4+ T cells responsive to CMV or HIV-1 Gag.

The libraries were made with immunoSEQ version 4 in survey mode. Measured with immunoSEQ multiplex PCR; TCRdb has only the in-frame clones, and not every one. The sample has roughly 35,000 clones; 65% to 85% are singletons. The stimulus was lysate of CMV-infected fibroblasts, 8.5 to 10 ug/mL. Memory cells lacking CD40L and CD69 with high CD45RO were sorted. CD4+ T cell counts exceeded 400 cells/uL; CMV serology was positive. Details on this clone: What it recognizes is unknown.

V lost 8 bases and J 7 bases, leaving 9 bases between the germline ends. This CDR3 is built from 11 residues. CDR1 MGHDK and CDR2 SYGVNS come from the germline V gene. The sequences come from CD4+ T cells sorted from PBMCs after roughly 18-hour stimulation, collected from a patient who received antiretroviral therapy. This sequence joins TRBV25-1 and TRBJ2-1; D gene uncertain. The TCR comes from an adult man with HIV who was CMV-seropositive. CDR3 region: CASRGYNEQFF. DNA of the CDR3: TGTGCCAGCCGTGGGTATAATGAGCAGTTCTTC.